Detailed here is one TCR beta chain. The length of the CDR3 is 15 residues. Germline V gene sequence: CDR1 ENHRY, CDR2 SYGVKD. The V gene end was trimmed by 5 bases and the J gene end by 5 bases; junction bases not matched to a gene: 2. Clones were sequenced by immunoSEQ multiplex PCR, and TCRdb holds only the in-frame ones, with some missing. This sample yields a few hundred thousand clones, of which 75% to 90% are seen a single time; 1.2% belongs to the top ten. These data are taken from a study of blood T cell repertoires in COVID-19. The rearrangement links TRBV10-3 to TRBJ2-1, with TRBD2 matching 14 bases. Sequencing used PBMCs or T cells enriched from blood (not recorded which). This sequence originates from a man under 40 who had recovered from COVID-19. The CDR3 protein is CAISPGLAGDNEQFF. The CDR3 DNA sequence: TGTGCCATCAGTCCGGGACTAGCGGGAGACAATGAGCAGTTCTTC.